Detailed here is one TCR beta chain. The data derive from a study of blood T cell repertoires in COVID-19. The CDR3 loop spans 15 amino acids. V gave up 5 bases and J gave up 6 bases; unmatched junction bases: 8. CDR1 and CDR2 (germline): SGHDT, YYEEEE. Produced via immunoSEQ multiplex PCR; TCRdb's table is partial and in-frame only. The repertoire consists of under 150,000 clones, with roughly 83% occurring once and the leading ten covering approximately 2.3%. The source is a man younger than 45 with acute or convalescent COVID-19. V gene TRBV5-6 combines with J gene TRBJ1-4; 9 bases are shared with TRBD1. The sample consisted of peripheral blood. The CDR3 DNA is TGTGCCAGCAGTAGCGGACAGGGGCGATATGAAAAACTGTTTTTT. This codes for CASSSGQGRYEKLFF. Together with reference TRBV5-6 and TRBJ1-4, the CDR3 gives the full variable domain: DAGVTQSPTHLIKTRGQQVTLRCSPKSGHDTVSWYQQALGQGPQFIFQYYEEEERQRGNFPDRFSGHQFPNYSSELNVNALLLGDSALYLCASSSGQGRYEKLFFGSGTQLSVL.